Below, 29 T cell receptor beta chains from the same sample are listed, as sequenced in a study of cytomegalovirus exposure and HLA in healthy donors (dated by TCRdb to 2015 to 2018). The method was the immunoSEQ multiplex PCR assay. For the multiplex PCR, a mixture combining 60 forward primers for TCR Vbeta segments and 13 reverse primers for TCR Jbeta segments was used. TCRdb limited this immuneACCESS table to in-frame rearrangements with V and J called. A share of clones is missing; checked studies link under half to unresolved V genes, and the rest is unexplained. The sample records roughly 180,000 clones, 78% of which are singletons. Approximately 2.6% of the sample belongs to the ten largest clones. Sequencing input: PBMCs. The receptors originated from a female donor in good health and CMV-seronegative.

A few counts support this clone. The CDR3 region has the DNA TGCGCCAGCACCTACATACGGGGGACTGAAGCTTTCTTT. It codes for CASTYIRGTEAFF. V and J are TRBV4-3 and TRBJ1-1, with a possible D match to TRBD1 (5 bases). The CDR3 covers 13 residues. CDR1 and CDR2 from the germline V gene are LGHNA and YSLEER. The V end was cut by 7 bases, the J end by 5 bases, with 14 bases between.

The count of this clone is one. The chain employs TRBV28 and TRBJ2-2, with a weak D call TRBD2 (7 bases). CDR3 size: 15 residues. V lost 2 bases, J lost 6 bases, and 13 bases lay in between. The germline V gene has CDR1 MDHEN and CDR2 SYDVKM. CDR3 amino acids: CASSLRGGRAGELFF. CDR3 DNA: TGTGCCAGCAGTTTAAGGGGGGGGCGGGCCGGGGAGCTGTTTTTT.

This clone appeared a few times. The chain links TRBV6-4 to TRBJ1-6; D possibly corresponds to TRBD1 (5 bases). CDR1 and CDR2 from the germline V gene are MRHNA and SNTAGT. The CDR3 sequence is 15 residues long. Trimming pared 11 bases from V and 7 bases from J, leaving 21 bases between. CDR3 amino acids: CAPNLQGDENSPLHF. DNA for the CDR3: TGTGCCCCTAACTTGCAGGGTGATGAAAATTCACCCCTCCACTTT.

This chain's CDR3 is CASSLGLAGGRGNEQFF. The CDR3 nucleotides read TGTGCCAGCAGCTTAGGGCTAGCGGGGGGGCGGGGCAATGAGCAGTTCTTC. The V gene is TRBV11-3, the J gene TRBJ2-1, with 12 bases that match TRBD2. Germline V CDR1 and CDR2: SGHNT, YENEEA. The V and J ends lost 1 base and 6 bases, in that order; junction bases with no gene match: 7. There are 17 residues in the CDR3.

CDR3 region: CASSEASGWSNQPQHF. The DNA for the CDR3 is TGTGCCAGCAGTGAAGCCTCGGGTTGGAGCAATCAGCCCCAGCATTTT. This chain connects TRBV6-1 to TRBJ1-5, with D unresolved. Trimming pared 0 bases from V and 1 base from J, leaving 10 bases between. The CDR3 spans 16 residues. CDR1 and CDR2 (germline): MNHNS, SASEGT.

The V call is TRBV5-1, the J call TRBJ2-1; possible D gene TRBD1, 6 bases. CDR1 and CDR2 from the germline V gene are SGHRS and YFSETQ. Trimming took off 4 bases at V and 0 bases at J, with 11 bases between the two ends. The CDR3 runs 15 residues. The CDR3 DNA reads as TGCGCCAGCAGCCCCGGACAGAGCTCCTACAATGAGCAGTTCTTC. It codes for CASSPGQSSYNEQFF.

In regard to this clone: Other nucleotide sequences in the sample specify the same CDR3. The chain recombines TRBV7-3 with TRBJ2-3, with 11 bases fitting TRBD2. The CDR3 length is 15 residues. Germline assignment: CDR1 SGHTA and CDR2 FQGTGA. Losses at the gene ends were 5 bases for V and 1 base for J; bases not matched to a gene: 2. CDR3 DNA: TGTGCCAGCAGCCTGGGACTAGCGGGCACAGATACGCAGTATTTT. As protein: CASSLGLAGTDTQYF.

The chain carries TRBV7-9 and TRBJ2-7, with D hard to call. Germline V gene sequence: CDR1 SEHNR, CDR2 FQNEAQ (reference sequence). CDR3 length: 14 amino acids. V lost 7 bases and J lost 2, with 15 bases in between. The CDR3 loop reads CASMGPPIPYEQYF. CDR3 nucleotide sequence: TGTGCCAGCATGGGCCCACCTATCCCCTACGAGCAGTACTTC.

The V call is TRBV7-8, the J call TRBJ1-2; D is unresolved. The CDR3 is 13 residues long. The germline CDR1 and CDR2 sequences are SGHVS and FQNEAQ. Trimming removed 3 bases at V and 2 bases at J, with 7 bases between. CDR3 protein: CASSLGTNYGYTF. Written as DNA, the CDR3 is TGTGCCAGCAGCTTGGGCACCAACTATGGCTACACCTTC.

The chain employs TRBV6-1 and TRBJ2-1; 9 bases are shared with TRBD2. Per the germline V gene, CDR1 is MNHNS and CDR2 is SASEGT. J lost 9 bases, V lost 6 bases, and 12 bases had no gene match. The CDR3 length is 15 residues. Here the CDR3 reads CASRVVAGDTGEQFF. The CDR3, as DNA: TGTGCCAGCAGAGTCGTAGCGGGAGACACAGGTGAGCAGTTCTTC.

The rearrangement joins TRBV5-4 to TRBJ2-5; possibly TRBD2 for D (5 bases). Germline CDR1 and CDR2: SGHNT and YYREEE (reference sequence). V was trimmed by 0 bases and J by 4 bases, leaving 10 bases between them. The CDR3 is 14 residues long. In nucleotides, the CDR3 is TGTGCCAGCAGCTTGGAGGACTGGGGAGAGACCCAGTACTTC. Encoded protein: CASSLEDWGETQYF.

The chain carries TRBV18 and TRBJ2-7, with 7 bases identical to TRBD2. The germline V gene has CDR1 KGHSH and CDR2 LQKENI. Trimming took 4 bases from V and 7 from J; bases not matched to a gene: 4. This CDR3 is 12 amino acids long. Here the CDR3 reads CASSHSAGEQYF. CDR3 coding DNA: TGTGCCAGCTCACACTCAGCGGGGGAGCAGTACTTC.

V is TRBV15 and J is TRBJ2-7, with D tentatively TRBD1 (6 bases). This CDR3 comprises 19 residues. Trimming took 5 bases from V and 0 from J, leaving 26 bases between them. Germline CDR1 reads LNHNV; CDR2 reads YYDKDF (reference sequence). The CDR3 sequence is CATSGTRLNREYSSYEQYF. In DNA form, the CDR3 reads TGTGCCACCAGCGGGACCCGTCTGAACAGGGAATATAGCTCCTACGAGCAGTACTTC.

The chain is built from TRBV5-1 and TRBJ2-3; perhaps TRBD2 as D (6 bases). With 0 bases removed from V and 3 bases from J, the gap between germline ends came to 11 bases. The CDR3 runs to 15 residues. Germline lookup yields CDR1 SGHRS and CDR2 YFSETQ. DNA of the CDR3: TGCGCCAGCAGCTTGGGACTAGACCCGACAGATACGCAGTATTTT. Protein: CASSLGLDPTDTQYF.

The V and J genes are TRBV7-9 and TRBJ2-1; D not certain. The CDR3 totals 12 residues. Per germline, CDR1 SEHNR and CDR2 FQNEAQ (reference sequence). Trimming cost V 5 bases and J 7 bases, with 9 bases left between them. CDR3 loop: CASSTNLNEQFF. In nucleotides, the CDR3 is TGTGCCAGCAGCACTAACCTTAATGAGCAGTTCTTC.

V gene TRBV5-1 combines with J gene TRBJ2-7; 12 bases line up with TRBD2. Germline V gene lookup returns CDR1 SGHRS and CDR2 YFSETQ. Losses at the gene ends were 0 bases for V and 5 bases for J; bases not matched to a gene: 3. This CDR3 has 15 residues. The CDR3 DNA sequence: TGCGCCAGCAGCTTGGGGGCTAGCGGGGGGGACGAGCAGTACTTC. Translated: CASSLGASGGDEQYF.

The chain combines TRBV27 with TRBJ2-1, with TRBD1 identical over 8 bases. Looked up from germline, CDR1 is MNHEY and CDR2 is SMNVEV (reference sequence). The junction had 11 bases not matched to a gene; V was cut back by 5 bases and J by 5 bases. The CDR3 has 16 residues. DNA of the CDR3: TGTGCCAGCAGTCCATCGACAGGGGAAGCGGACAATGAGCAGTTCTTC. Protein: CASSPSTGEADNEQFF.

DNA of the CDR3: TGCGCCAGCAGCTTGACTCTAGCGGGGACCGGGGAGCTGTTTTTT. Translated, it gives CASSLTLAGTGELFF. The chain carries TRBV5-1 and TRBJ2-2; 9 bases are shared with TRBD2. The CDR3 has 15 amino acids. Trimming at V came to 1 base and at J to 5 bases, leaving 3 bases not matched to a gene. The germline gives CDR1 SGHRS, CDR2 YFSETQ. The whole variable domain, filled in from reference TRBV5-1 and TRBJ2-2, reads KAGVTQTPRYLIKTRGQQVTLSCSPISGHRSVSWYQQTPGQGLQFLFEYFSETQRNKGNFPGRFSGRQFSNSRSEMNVSTLELGDSALYLCASSLTLAGTGELFFGEGSRLTVL.

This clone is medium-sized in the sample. CDR3: CASSPHGAGPNEKLFF. DNA for the CDR3: TGTGCCAGCAGCCCCCACGGCGCAGGGCCAAATGAAAAACTGTTTTTT. V gene TRBV5-4 combines with J gene TRBJ1-4; D possibly corresponds to TRBD1 (5 bases). V gave up 4 bases and J gave up 5 bases, with 18 bases separating them. This CDR3 spans 16 amino acids. Germline V gene lookup returns CDR1 SGHNT and CDR2 YYREEE (reference sequence). The full variable domain, with the rest looked up from reference TRBV5-4 and TRBJ1-4, is ETGVTQSPTHLIKTRGQQVTLRCSSQSGHNTVSWYQQALGQGPQFIFQYYREEENGRGNFPPRFSGLQFPNYSSELNVNALELDDSALYLCASSPHGAGPNEKLFFGSGTQLSVL.

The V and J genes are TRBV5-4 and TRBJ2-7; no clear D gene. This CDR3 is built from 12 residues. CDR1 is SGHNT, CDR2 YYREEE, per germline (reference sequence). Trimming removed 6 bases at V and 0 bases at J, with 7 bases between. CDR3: CASTPSSYEQYF. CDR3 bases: TGTGCCAGCACCCCTAGCTCCTACGAGCAGTACTTC.

The CDR3 loop reads CASRPDNSNQPQHF. The CDR3 nucleotides read TGTGCCAGCAGACCCGACAATAGCAATCAGCCCCAGCATTTT. The chain combines TRBV28 with TRBJ1-5; the D is unclear. The V and J ends lost 6 bases and 0 bases respectively, with 9 bases between them. Germline-derived CDR1 and CDR2 are MDHEN and SYDVKM. The CDR3 consists of 14 residues.

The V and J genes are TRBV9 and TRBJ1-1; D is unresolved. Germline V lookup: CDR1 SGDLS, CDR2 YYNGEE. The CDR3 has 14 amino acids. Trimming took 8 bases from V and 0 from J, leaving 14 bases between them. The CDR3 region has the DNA TGTGCCAGTTCCCCCGCGGATTTGAACACTGAAGCTTTCTTT. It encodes CASSPADLNTEAFF.

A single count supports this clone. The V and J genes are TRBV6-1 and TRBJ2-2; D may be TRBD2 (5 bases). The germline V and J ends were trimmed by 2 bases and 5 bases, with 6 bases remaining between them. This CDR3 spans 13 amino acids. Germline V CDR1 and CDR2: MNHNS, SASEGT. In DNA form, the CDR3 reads TGTGCCAGCAGTGAAAGGAGGACCGGGGAGCTGTTTTTT. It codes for CASSERRTGELFF.

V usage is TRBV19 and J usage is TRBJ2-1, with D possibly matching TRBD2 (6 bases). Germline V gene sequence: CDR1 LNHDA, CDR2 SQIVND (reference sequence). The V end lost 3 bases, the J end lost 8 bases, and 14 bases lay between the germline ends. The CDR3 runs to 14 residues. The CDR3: CASSIGRGRDEQFF. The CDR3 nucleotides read TGTGCCAGTAGTATTGGGCGGGGACGGGATGAGCAGTTCTTC.

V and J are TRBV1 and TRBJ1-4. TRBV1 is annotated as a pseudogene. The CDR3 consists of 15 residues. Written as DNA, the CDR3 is TGCACCAGCAGCCAAGATCCCGGGACCGGGAGAAAACTGTTTTTT. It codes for CTSSQDPGTGRKLFF.

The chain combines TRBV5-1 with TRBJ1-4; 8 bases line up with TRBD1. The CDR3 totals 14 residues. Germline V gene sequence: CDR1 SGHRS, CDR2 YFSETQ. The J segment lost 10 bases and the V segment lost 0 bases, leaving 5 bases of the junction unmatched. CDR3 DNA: TGCGCCAGCAGCTTGGAAGGGACAGGAGGAAAACTGTTTTTT. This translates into CASSLEGTGGKLFF.

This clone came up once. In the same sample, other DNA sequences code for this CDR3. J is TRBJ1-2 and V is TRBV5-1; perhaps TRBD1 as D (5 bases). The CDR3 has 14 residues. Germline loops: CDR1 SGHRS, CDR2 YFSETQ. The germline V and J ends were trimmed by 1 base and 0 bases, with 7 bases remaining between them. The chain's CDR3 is CASSLTGSNYGYTF. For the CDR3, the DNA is TGCGCCAGCAGCTTGACAGGATCTAACTATGGCTACACCTTC. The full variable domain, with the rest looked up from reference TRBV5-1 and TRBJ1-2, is KAGVTQTPRYLIKTRGQQVTLSCSPISGHRSVSWYQQTPGQGLQFLFEYFSETQRNKGNFPGRFSGRQFSNSRSEMNVSTLELGDSALYLCASSLTGSNYGYTFGSGTRLTVV.

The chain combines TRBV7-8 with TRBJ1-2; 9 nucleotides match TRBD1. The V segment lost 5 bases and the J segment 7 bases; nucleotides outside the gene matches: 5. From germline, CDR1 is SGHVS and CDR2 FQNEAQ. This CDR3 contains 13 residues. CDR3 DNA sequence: TGTGCCAGCAGCCGGGGACAGGGAATTGGCTACACCTTC. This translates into CASSRGQGIGYTF.

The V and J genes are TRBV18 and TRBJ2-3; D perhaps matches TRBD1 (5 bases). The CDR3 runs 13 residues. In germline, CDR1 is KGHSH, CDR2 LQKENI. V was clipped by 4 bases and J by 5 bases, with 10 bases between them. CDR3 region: CASSQGTGDTQYF. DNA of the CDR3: TGTGCCAGCTCACAGGGAACAGGAGATACGCAGTATTTT.